Below, one T cell receptor (beta chain) is given with its context. Its specificity is unknown. CDR3 length: 13 amino acids. The germline V and J ends were trimmed by 6 bases and 3 bases, with 12 bases remaining between them. Germline CDR1 is MNHEY and CDR2 is SMNVEV (reference sequence). This record comes from a study of CD8 T cells in ankylosing spondylitis. Study-wide points: A TCR beta motif made of about 8 highly homologous variants seemed typical of ankylosing spondylitis blood. A number of the motif variants had already been described in reactive arthritis synovial fluid and blood.

One entry per CDR3 protein results from TCRdb running MiXCR on the 5' RACE reads. The data contain 350,000 to 400,000 distinct CDR3 sequences, roughly 22% of them singletons. This sequence originates from a male donor with ankylosing spondylitis or in good health (not recorded which). The chain uses TRBV27 and TRBJ2-7; D might be TRBD2 (5 bases). The specimen sequenced was blood, either unsorted or a sorted T cell fraction (not recorded which). CDR3 region: CASSTRRSYEQYF. CDR3 bases: TGTGCCAGCAGCACGAGGAGGAGCTACGAGCAGTACTTC.